These 24 T cell receptor beta chains came from one sample sequenced in a study of OX40 agonist ivuxolimab in advanced cancers. Only in-frame clones appear in the TCRdb table, and some are missing; sequencing was by immunoSEQ multiplex PCR. This sample has nearly 60,000 clones, with about 87% found just once. Sequenced here: CD4+ or CD8+ T cells sorted from blood, sampled in a trial of the OX40 agonist ivuxolimab. These receptor sequences come from an adult with an advanced solid tumor such as melanoma, head and neck, liver or kidney cancer.

This rearrangement joins TRBV28 to TRBJ2-7; 8 bases fit TRBD2. Germline loops: CDR1 MDHEN, CDR2 SYDVKM. V lost 2 bases and J lost 3; bases outside the gene matches: 3. CDR3 size: 14 residues. CDR3 bases: TGTGCCAGCAGTTTACCGGGGGGGGTCTACGAGCAGTACTTC. Amino acids: CASSLPGGVYEQYF.

This clone appeared once. The chain recombines TRBV4-3 with TRBJ1-1; 8 bases fit TRBD1. V dropped 2 bases and J dropped 6; count of bases not matched to a gene: 5. Germline lookup yields CDR1 LGHNA and CDR2 YSLEER. The CDR3 is 14 amino acids. In DNA, the CDR3 is TGCGCCAGCAGCCAAAGGAGACAGGGGCCTGAAGCTTTCTTT. This translates into CASSQRRQGPEAFF.

The V gene is TRBV2, the J gene TRBJ2-5; D remains unclear. The DNA end favors TRBJ2-7, so the J call may be wrong. This CDR3 contains 14 residues. Per the germline V gene, CDR1 is SNHLY and CDR2 is FYNNEI. This CDR3 reads CASTPDRSSYEQYF. CDR3 DNA sequence: TGTGCCAGCACTCCAGACCGGAGCTCCTACGAGCAGTACTTC.

This chain uses TRBV6-6 with TRBJ2-3; D is undetermined. V lost 3 bases, J lost 6 bases, and 10 bases lay in between. This CDR3 has 13 residues. Germline values: CDR1 MNHNY, CDR2 SVGAGI (reference sequence). CDR3 region: CASSYDGGDTQYF. DNA of the CDR3: TGTGCCAGCAGTTATGACGGTGGGGATACGCAGTATTTT.

The chain employs TRBV7-6 and TRBJ1-6, with TRBD1 as a possible D gene (5 bases). Trimming shortened V by 1 base and J by 10 bases, and 14 bases separated the two germline ends. In germline, CDR1 is SGHVS, CDR2 FNYEAQ. There are 15 residues in the CDR3. CDR3 nucleotide sequence: TGTGCCAGCAGCTTAGAGGGGCCAGGGAGCTCACCCCTCCACTTT. Translated: CASSLEGPGSSPLHF.

The gene calls are TRBV28 and TRBJ2-7; D is possibly TRBD2 (5 bases). The V end lost 11 bases, the J end lost 0 bases, and 17 bases lay between the germline ends. Germline V CDR1 and CDR2: MDHEN, SYDVKM. The CDR3 runs to 14 residues. CDR3 DNA: TGTGCCTCCAGTGTGCCCGGGATCTCCTACGAGCAGTACTTC. Protein product: CASSVPGISYEQYF.

The chain couples TRBV7-2 to TRBJ2-7; D is undetermined. From germline, CDR1 is SGHTA and CDR2 FQGNSA. V was clipped by 1 base and J by 0 bases, with 19 bases between them. The CDR3 has 18 residues. For the CDR3, the DNA is TGTGCCAGCAGCTTAGAGGGCAGGTTTGGTTCAATCTCCTACGAGCAGTACTTC. It is translated as CASSLEGRFGSISYEQYF.

The chain links TRBV10-3 to TRBJ2-3; 12 positions agree with TRBD2. V shed 6 bases, J shed 9 bases, and the junction held 7 bases outside the gene matches. Per germline, CDR1 ENHRY and CDR2 SYGVKD. There are 14 residues in the CDR3. The CDR3 reads CAIRTSGSRGTQYF. CDR3 sequence (DNA): TGTGCCATCAGGACTAGCGGGAGCAGGGGGACGCAGTATTTT.

The chain employs TRBV18 and TRBJ1-2; unclear D gene. The V and J ends lost 4 bases and 9 bases respectively, with 21 bases between them. Germline V gene data show CDR1 as KGHSH and CDR2 as LQKENI. The CDR3 spans 15 residues. CDR3 protein: CASSLWTASTSRYTF. In DNA, the CDR3 is TGTGCCAGCTCACTCTGGACGGCCTCTACTAGTCGCTACACCTTC.

This chain uses TRBV19 with TRBJ1-1, with D perhaps matching TRBD1 (6 bases). CDR1 LNHDA and CDR2 SQIVND come from the germline V gene (reference sequence). The CDR3 is made up of 15 amino acids. Trimming cost V 3 bases and J 3 bases, with 14 bases left between them. The CDR3 DNA follows: TGTGCCAGTAGTATCGGGGGCAATGTGCACACTGAAGCTTTCTTT. Its translation is CASSIGGNVHTEAFF.

The chain carries TRBV5-1 and TRBJ1-2; 8 nucleotides align to TRBD1. CDR1 and CDR2 (germline): SGHRS, YFSETQ. This CDR3 has 16 amino acids. The V and J ends lost 0 bases and 7 bases, in that order; junction bases with no gene match: 11. The CDR3 DNA is TGCGCCAGCAGCTTGGGCGGAGGACAGGGAGGAGTTGGCTACACCTTC. Its protein is CASSLGGGQGGVGYTF.

The chain combines TRBV4-2 with TRBJ2-7; D possibly matches TRBD1 or TRBD2 (6 bases each). The CDR3 is made up of 20 amino acids. Between the trimmed V and J ends, which lost 0 bases and 1 base, there was a span of 25 bases. CDR1 and CDR2 (germline): LGHNA, YNFKEQ. CDR3 nucleotide sequence: TGTGCCAGCAGCCAAGATCATAGGGGGGTAAAGGTCTCTAGGTCCTACGAGCAGTACTTC. Its protein is CASSQDHRGVKVSRSYEQYF.

J is TRBJ1-1 and V is TRBV6-6, with unresolved D. Germline loops: CDR1 MNHNY, CDR2 SVGAGI (reference sequence). V lost 6 bases and J lost 11, with 16 bases in between. The CDR3 runs to 12 residues. For the CDR3, the DNA is TGTGCCAGCAGACCTCCGGACCTCGGCGCTTTCTTT. As protein: CASRPPDLGAFF.

The J gene is TRBJ2-1, the V gene TRBV29-1; D ambiguous. The CDR3 loop spans 13 amino acids. Looked up from germline, CDR1 is SQVTM and CDR2 is ANQGSEA. Trimming left V 7 bases short and J 3 bases short, with 13 bases between. CDR3: CSATPPGYNEQFF. The DNA for the CDR3 is TGCAGCGCCACGCCCCCTGGCTACAATGAGCAGTTCTTC.

The genes are TRBV9 and TRBJ2-5; possibly TRBD2 for D (6 bases). V shed 2 bases and J shed 3 bases, with 8 bases lying between them. This CDR3 spans 13 amino acids. CDR1 is SGDLS and CDR2 is YYNGEE in the germline V gene. CDR3 bases: TGTGCCAGCAGCGTTAGCGGAAAAGAGACCCAGTACTTC. This gives the protein CASSVSGKETQYF.

This clone was seen more than once but under ten times. This chain uses TRBV28 with TRBJ1-1; weak D call: TRBD1 (5 bases). In germline, CDR1 is MDHEN, CDR2 SYDVKM. The CDR3 has 11 residues. Trimming shortened V by 10 bases and J by 4 bases, and 10 bases separated the two germline ends. CDR3 sequence reads: CAIEGFTEAFF. The CDR3 nucleotides read TGTGCCATAGAGGGGTTCACTGAAGCTTTCTTT.

The chain couples TRBV21-1 to TRBJ1-3; the D segment call TRBD1 is taken from the table without a DNA check. TRBV21-1 is labeled a pseudogene. The CDR3 consists of 15 residues. CDR3 bases: TGTGCCAGCAGCACCACAGGGGGCGCTGGAAACACCATATATTTT. Translating gives CASSTTGGAGNTIYF.

The chain recombines TRBV2 with TRBJ2-7; maybe TRBD1 (5 bases). The CDR3 is made up of 13 amino acids. Between the trimmed V and J ends, which lost 6 bases and 2 bases, there was a span of 11 bases. CDR1 and CDR2 (germline): SNHLY, FYNNEI. CDR3 DNA sequence: TGTGCCAGCAGAGGACACCAGACCTACGAGCAGTACTTC. The encoded protein is CASRGHQTYEQYF.

The chain recombines TRBV5-1 with TRBJ2-5, with D perhaps TRBD1 or TRBD2 (6 bases each). Trimming cost V 2 bases and J 1 base, with 9 bases left between them. CDR1 and CDR2 (germline): SGHRS, YFSETQ. CDR3 size: 14 residues. The CDR3 protein is CASSLGGSQETQYF. In DNA form, the CDR3 reads TGCGCCAGCAGCTTAGGGGGGAGCCAAGAGACCCAGTACTTC.

The chain carries TRBV5-1 and TRBJ2-1, with 9 bases that match TRBD2. Germline CDR1 is SGHRS and CDR2 is YFSETQ. This CDR3 contains 14 residues. The ends lost 1 base at V and 9 bases at J; junction bases unmatched: 5. In DNA, the CDR3 is TGCGCCAGCAGCTTGTGGGAAGCGGGAGGTGAGCAGTTCTTC. Amino acids: CASSLWEAGGEQFF.

The V call is TRBV11-2, the J call TRBJ2-6; no firm D call. Germline CDR1 and CDR2: SGHAT and FQNNGV. The CDR3 is 13 residues long. Between the trimmed V and J ends, which lost 5 bases and 2 bases, there was a span of 4 bases. This CDR3 is CASSQTGANVLTF. For the CDR3, the DNA is TGTGCCAGCAGCCAAACTGGGGCCAACGTCCTGACTTTC.

On this clone: The limits of the CDR3 on the DNA are not certain, so only TCRdb's listed CDR3 is given. The genes are TRBV10-2 and TRBJ2-2. Per germline, CDR1 WSHSY and CDR2 SAAADI. The CDR3 is 12 amino acids long, termini counted. The CDR3 region is CANRFGAGELFF.

The genes are TRBV19 and TRBJ2-5, with 7 nucleotides matching TRBD1. Germline V lookup: CDR1 LNHDA, CDR2 SQIVND (reference sequence). CDR3 length equals 15 residues. The V and J ends lost 5 bases and 1 base, in that order; junction bases with no gene match: 7. This chain's CDR3 is CASSQPGQLQETQYF. The CDR3 DNA sequence: TGTGCCAGTAGTCAACCGGGACAGCTCCAAGAGACCCAGTACTTC.

The chain combines TRBV5-1 with TRBJ2-5; TRBD1 is a possible D gene (6 bases). Per the germline V gene, CDR1 is SGHRS and CDR2 is YFSETQ. CDR3 length equals 15 residues. V lost 4 bases to trimming and J lost 1 base, with 14 bases between them. The CDR3 loop is CASSTGQPAQETQYF. The CDR3 DNA is TGCGCCAGCAGCACAGGACAGCCCGCCCAAGAGACCCAGTACTTC.